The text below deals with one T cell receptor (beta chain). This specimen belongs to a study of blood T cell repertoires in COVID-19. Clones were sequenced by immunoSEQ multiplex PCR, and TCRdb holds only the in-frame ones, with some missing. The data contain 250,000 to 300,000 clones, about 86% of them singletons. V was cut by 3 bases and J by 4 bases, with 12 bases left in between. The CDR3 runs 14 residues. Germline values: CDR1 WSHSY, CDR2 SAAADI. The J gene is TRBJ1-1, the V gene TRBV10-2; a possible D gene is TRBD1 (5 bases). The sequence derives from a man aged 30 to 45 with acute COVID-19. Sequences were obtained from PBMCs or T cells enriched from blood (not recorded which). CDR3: CASSEAVRVTEAFF. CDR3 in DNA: TGCGCCAGCAGTGAAGCTGTCAGGGTCACTGAAGCTTTCTTT.